These 17 T cell receptor beta chains came from one sample sequenced in a study of blood T cell repertoires in COVID-19. Data came from immunoSEQ multiplex PCR; TCRdb stores just in-frame clones and leaves some out. This table holds about 300,000 clones, about 83% found once. Input material: peripheral blood. Receptors originate from a woman in her forties or fifties with acute or convalescent COVID-19.

The chain has TRBV4-1 and TRBJ2-5; 12 bases are a match to TRBD2. V was clipped by 0 bases and J by 5 bases; unmatched bases: 4. The CDR3 runs 16 residues. Germline V gene sequence: CDR1 MGHRA, CDR2 YSYEKL. DNA of the CDR3: TGCGCCAGCAGCCAAGATTGGACTAGCGGGAAGGAGACCCAGTACTTC. This sequence encodes CASSQDWTSGKETQYF.

CDR3 protein: CASSFIGVANEKLFF. CDR3 sequence (DNA): TGTGCCAGCAGTTTTATAGGAGTGGCTAATGAAAAACTGTTTTTT. The chain recombines TRBV28 with TRBJ1-4; D is unresolved. The CDR3 extends over 15 amino acids. Trimming took off 3 bases at V and 3 bases at J, with 11 bases between the two ends. Germline V gives CDR1 MDHEN, CDR2 SYDVKM.

In this sample, this clone turned up a few times. The gene calls are TRBV5-1 and TRBJ2-7, with 8 bases aligning to TRBD2. Germline V CDR1 and CDR2: SGHRS, YFSETQ. The CDR3 totals 14 residues. Trimming took 4 bases from V and 4 from J; bases not matched to a gene: 7. CDR3 loop: CASSPQAGEYEQYF. The CDR3 nucleotides are TGCGCCAGCAGCCCTCAAGCGGGGGAATACGAGCAGTACTTC.

This chain connects TRBV6-6 to TRBJ2-3; D gene ambiguous. Germline CDR1 MNHNY, CDR2 SVGAGI (reference sequence). The CDR3 covers 15 residues. V was shortened by 8 bases and J by 3 bases, with 18 bases between the two germline ends. The CDR3 DNA reads as TGTGCCAGCGGTCCTTGGATAAAAGCGACAGATACGCAGTATTTT. This translates into CASGPWIKATDTQYF.

This clone has more than one count but fewer than ten. The chain links TRBV7-9 to TRBJ2-7, with 11 bases fitting TRBD2. Per the germline V gene, CDR1 is SEHNR and CDR2 is FQNEAQ (reference sequence). V lost 0 bases to trimming and J lost 0 bases; unmatched junction nucleotides: 4. The CDR3 has 17 amino acids. The CDR3, as DNA: TGTGCCAGCAGCTTAGCTCGACTAGCGGGGACCTCCTACGAGCAGTACTTC. Amino acids: CASSLARLAGTSYEQYF. Based on the CDR3 plus reference TRBV7-9 and TRBJ2-7, the full variable domain is DTGVSQNPRHKITKRGQNVTFRCDPISEHNRLYWYRQTLGQGPEFLTYFQNEAQLEKSRLLSDRFSAERPKGSFSTLEIQRTEQGDSAMYLCASSLARLAGTSYEQYFGPGTRLTVT.

The V and J genes are TRBV9 and TRBJ2-7; 9 bases match TRBD1. The CDR3 totals 14 residues. Germline V gene data show CDR1 as SGDLS and CDR2 as YYNGEE. V trimming: 4 bases; J trimming: 5 bases; junction bases outside the gene matches: 7. CDR3 nucleotide sequence: TGTGCCAGCAGCACAACGGGACAGGGCAACGAGCAGTACTTC. It translates to CASSTTGQGNEQYF.

The chain employs TRBV3-1 (or the pseudogene TRBV3-2) and TRBJ1-6, with 7 bases fitting TRBD1. The CDR3 has 15 amino acids. Trimming cost V 1 base and J 9 bases; bases outside gene matches: 6. Germline assignment: CDR1 LGHDT and CDR2 YNNKEL (reference sequence). CDR3 nucleotide sequence: TGTGCCAGCAGCCAAGGAGGGGGCAAAGGTTCACCCCTCCACTTT. Translating gives CASSQGGGKGSPLHF.

The chain has TRBV6-5 and TRBJ1-4, with a possible D match to TRBD1 (6 bases). The V end was cut by 0 bases, the J end by 4 bases, with 9 bases between. CDR3 size: 15 residues. Germline V gene data show CDR1 as MNHEY and CDR2 as SVGAGI. CDR3 coding DNA: TGTGCCAGCAGTTACTCGGACAGCCGTAATGAAAAACTGTTTTTT. Residues: CASSYSDSRNEKLFF.

This clone was found once. The chain recombines TRBV7-3 with TRBJ2-1; the D is unclear. CDR1 SGHTA and CDR2 FQGTGA come from the germline V gene. V was trimmed by 3 bases and J by 7 bases, leaving 16 bases between them. CDR3 size: 15 residues. CDR3 sequence (DNA): TGTGCCAGCAGCTTTGACCTAGGTTCCTTGAATGAGCAGTTCTTC. It specifies CASSFDLGSLNEQFF.

V and J are TRBV4-3 and TRBJ2-1; a possible D gene is TRBD2 (5 bases). With 5 bases removed from V and 1 base from J, the gap between germline ends came to 9 bases. From germline, CDR1 is LGHNA and CDR2 YSLEER. CDR3 length: 14 residues. The CDR3 sequence: CASSGLKSYNEQFF. The CDR3 bases are TGCGCCAGCAGCGGACTGAAATCCTACAATGAGCAGTTCTTC.

This clone was recorded only once. V and J are TRBV2 and TRBJ1-1, with D perhaps TRBD1 (5 bases). Germline lookup yields CDR1 SNHLY and CDR2 FYNNEI. V gave up 7 bases and J gave up 5 bases, with 17 bases separating them. The CDR3 consists of 14 residues. CDR3 in DNA: TGTGCCAGCATGAACCAGGGTCTGGGGACTGAAGCTTTCTTT. This translates into CASMNQGLGTEAFF. The complete variable domain, with remaining parts taken from reference TRBV2 and TRBJ1-1, reads EPEVTQTPSHQVTQMGQEVILRCVPISNHLYFYWYRQILGQKVEFLVSFYNNEISEKSEIFDDQFSVERPDGSNFTLKIRSTKLEDSAMYFCASMNQGLGTEAFFGQGTRLTVV.

The V and J genes are TRBV7-2 and TRBJ2-7; weak D call: TRBD1 (6 bases). Per the germline V gene, CDR1 is SGHTA and CDR2 is FQGNSA. Trimming took off 3 bases at V and 3 bases at J, with 15 bases between the two ends. The CDR3 is 15 residues long. DNA of the CDR3: TGTGCCAGCAGCTTTGCCAGGGGCGCCAACTACGAGCAGTACTTC. It codes for CASSFARGANYEQYF.

The chain is built from TRBV3-1 (or the pseudogene TRBV3-2) and TRBJ1-2, with a possible D match to TRBD1 (5 bases). V dropped 0 bases and J dropped 4 bases, with 9 bases sitting between them. The length of the CDR3 is 14 residues. Germline V gene data show CDR1 as LGHDT and CDR2 as YNNKEL (reference sequence). The CDR3 nucleotides read TGTGCCAGCAGCCAAGACGGGGGAACCTATGGCTACACCTTC. It encodes CASSQDGGTYGYTF.

J is TRBJ2-5 and V is TRBV10-3, with TRBD2 as a possible D gene (6 bases). Germline V lookup: CDR1 ENHRY, CDR2 SYGVKD. V was cut by 3 bases and J by 5 bases, with 16 bases left in between. This CDR3 spans 15 amino acids. CDR3 protein: CAISEVEGLWETQYF. The CDR3 coding sequence is TGTGCCATCAGTGAAGTGGAGGGTTTGTGGGAGACCCAGTACTTC.

This clone was seen once. The CDR3 nucleotides read TGCGCCAGCAGCTTGGCGGCGGGAGAACTCGGGGAGCTGTTTTTT. This sequence encodes CASSLAAGELGELFF. This chain joins TRBV5-1 and TRBJ2-2; 7 nucleotides line up with TRBD2. CDR1 SGHRS and CDR2 YFSETQ come from the germline V gene. V was pared by 0 bases and J by 7 bases, with 6 bases of the junction left unmatched. The CDR3 runs 15 residues.

The table lists this clone with a count of one. CDR3 in DNA: TGTGCCAGCAGCCAAGATGGGTCGAACGGGAGGTACAACAATGAGCAGTTCTTC. The encoded protein is CASSQDGSNGRYNNEQFF. The V and J genes are TRBV3-1 (or the pseudogene TRBV3-2) and TRBJ2-1, with 7 bases that match TRBD2. In germline, CDR1 is LGHDT, CDR2 YNNKEL (reference sequence). CDR3 length: 18 amino acids. The V gene end was trimmed by 0 bases and the J gene end by 5 bases; junction bases not matched to a gene: 13.

The chain joins TRBV4-1 to TRBJ1-2; TRBD1 matches 8 bases. V lost 4 bases to trimming and J lost 4 bases; unmatched junction nucleotides: 8. CDR1 and CDR2 from the germline V gene are MGHRA and YSYEKL. The CDR3 contains 15 residues. The CDR3: CASSPRQGASYGYTF. CDR3 nucleotides: TGCGCCAGCAGCCCGCGTCAGGGGGCCAGCTATGGCTACACCTTC.